This record covers a single TCR beta chain. Here immunoSEQ multiplex PCR was the method, and the copy in TCRdb shows in-frame clones only, minus some. Of roughly 44,000 clones listed, 85% to 90% are singletons. Trimming at V came to 5 bases and at J to 2 bases, leaving 5 bases not matched to a gene. Germline-derived CDR1 and CDR2 are LGHNA and YSLEER. The CDR3 has 16 residues. This entry belongs to a study of T cell changes during pregnancy in multiple sclerosis. The sequencing here drew on CD8+ T cells from peripheral blood mononuclear cells, taken after pregnancy. This TCR was sampled from a female donor in good health, enrolled as a control in a pregnancy study. The J gene is TRBJ2-3, the V gene TRBV4-3, with TRBD2 identical over 12 bases. The CDR3 DNA reads as TGCGCCAGCAGCGCCCGGACTAGCGGGGCCACAGATACGCAGTATTTT. Translating it yields CASSARTSGATDTQYF.